This TCR beta chain was documented in a study of response to subunit inactivated influenza vaccine. Study-wide findings and caveats: The authors offered the suggestion that each seasonal influenza vaccination recruits few new T cells.

This clonotype was seen more than once but under ten times. Its antigen is still unknown. Germline CDR1 ENHRY, CDR2 SYGVKD. This CDR3 spans 11 amino acids. The V end lost 6 bases, the J end lost 5 bases, and 5 bases lay between the germline ends. TCRdb itself ran the RT-PCR reads through MiXCR, one entry per CDR3 protein. Here the sample spans roughly 700,000 distinct CDR3 sequences, more than 15% being singletons. The clonotype originates from a man aged 50-59 years who received an inactivated influenza vaccine. The sample consisted of PBMCs from blood, taken 11 to 12 days after vaccination. The rearrangement links TRBV10-3 to TRBJ2-1; D is ambiguous. The CDR3 nucleotides are TGTGCCATCAGCAGGAACAATGAGCAGTTCTTC. Its protein is CAISRNNEQFF.